This T cell receptor beta chain was obtained from a study of shared clonotypes between healthy human individuals. At the level of the study: Two women and a few men aged 18 to 49 served as donors. Study results and caveats: What naive subsets generally showed was a larger estimated richness than memory subsets showed. Among donors, clonotype sharing was expected to be affected by sequencing depth.

Trimming left V 1 base short and J 1 base short, with 16 bases between. The CDR3 is 17 amino acids. Germline CDR1 is SGHTA and CDR2 is FQGNSA. TCRdb's table, derived via immunoSEQ multiplex PCR, lists solely in-frame clones and lacks some. The table has fewer than 350,000 clones, roughly 87% seen once; the top ten hold 15% to 20%. Concerning this clone itself: Its antigen remains unidentified.

The gene calls are TRBV7-2 and TRBJ2-5, with D possibly called TRBD1 or TRBD2 (5 bases each). Sequencing was performed on memory CD8+ T cells sorted from blood. Subset of the sample: CD45RO+ cells pooled with CCR7-negative TemRA cells. The receptor was isolated from a young man in good health. The CDR3 DNA reads TGTGCCAGCAGCTTAGGACGGGACGGGGCATTCCAAGAGACCCAGTACTTC. Amino acid sequence: CASSLGRDGAFQETQYF.